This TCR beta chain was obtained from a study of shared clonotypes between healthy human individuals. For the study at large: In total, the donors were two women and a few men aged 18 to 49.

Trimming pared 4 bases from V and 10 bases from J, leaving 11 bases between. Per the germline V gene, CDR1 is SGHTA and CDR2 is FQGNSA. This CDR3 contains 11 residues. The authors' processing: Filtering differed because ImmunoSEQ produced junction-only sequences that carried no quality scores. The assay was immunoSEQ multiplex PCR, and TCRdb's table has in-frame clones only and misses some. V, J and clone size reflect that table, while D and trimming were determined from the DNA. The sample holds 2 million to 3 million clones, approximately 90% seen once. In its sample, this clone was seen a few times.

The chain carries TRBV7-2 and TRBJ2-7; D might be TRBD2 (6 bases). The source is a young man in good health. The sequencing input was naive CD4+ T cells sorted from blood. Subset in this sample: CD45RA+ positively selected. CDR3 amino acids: CASSSLGGQYF. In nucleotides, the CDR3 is TGTGCCAGCAGCTCACTCGGGGGACAGTACTTC. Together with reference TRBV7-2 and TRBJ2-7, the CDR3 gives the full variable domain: GAGVSQSPSNKVTEKGKDVELRCDPISGHTALYWYRQSLGQGLEFLIYFQGNSAPDKSGLPSDRFSAERTGGSVSTLTIQRTQQEDSAVYLCASSSLGGQYFGPGTRLTVT.